A selection of T cell receptor beta chains follows, all from one sample in a study of T-cell memory formation after mild COVID-19. Each CDR3 protein is one row after TCRdb ran MiXCR on the 5' RACE reads. The sample lists fewer than 350,000 distinct CDR3 sequences, 15% to 20% seen once, with approximately 20% in the top ten. The specimen sequenced was PBMCs or a T cell subset sorted from them (not recorded which). Every receptor here comes from a man aged 18 to 29 who had mild COVID-19 (a few samples of this study predate the infection). Cell type and time point are not known. CDR3s include the opening cysteine and the closing phenylalanine or tryptophan. The D gene is left open where the match is weak. Rows give clone size only sometimes, using once, few, many, or a class for an expanded clone.

cdr3_nt cdr3_aa d_call clone_size j_call v_call
TGCGCCAGCAGCCAAGCCCCGGGGTACGTCAAAAACATTCAGTACTTC CASSQAPGYVKNIQYF . . TRBJ2-4 TRBV4-3
TGTGCCAGCAGCTCGTGGACAGGTCTAGGGACAGATACGCAGTATTTT CASSSWTGLGTDTQYF TRBD1 . TRBJ2-3 TRBV7-3
TGTGCCAGCAGTTACGGGACAGAAGGTGATTATGGCTACACCTTC CASSYGTEGDYGYTF TRBD1 . TRBJ1-2 TRBV6-2/TRBV6-3
TGTGCCGGCGGGGGCCTGGGCCATGAGCAGTTCTTC CAGGGLGHEQFF . few TRBJ2-1 TRBV7-2
TGTGCCACCAGCAGAGATTCAAGACAGGATAACGAGCAGTACTTC CATSRDSRQDNEQYF . . TRBJ2-7 TRBV15
TGCGCCAGCAGCCCGAAACCGGGCTACAATGAGCAGTTCTTC CASSPKPGYNEQFF . few TRBJ2-1 TRBV5-1
TGCGCCAGCAGCCTTCAGGGGGGGAACACCGGGGAGCTGTTTTTT CASSLQGGNTGELFF . . TRBJ2-2 TRBV4-1
TGCAGTGCCCCGAGATTCCTTTCCACAGATACGCAGTATTTT CSAPRFLSTDTQYF . . TRBJ2-3 TRBV20-1
TGCGCCAGCAGCCATCACCTCGGACCACCGGGCAATCAGCCCCAGCATTTT CASSHHLGPPGNQPQHF . few TRBJ1-5 TRBV4-1
TGTGCCAGCAGCCAAGGCGCTAGCGGGGGTTACTACGAGCAGTACTTC CASSQGASGGYYEQYF TRBD2 few TRBJ2-7 TRBV4-2
TGCGCCAGCAGCTCTAGCGGGTCTGGCAATGAGCAGTTCTTC CASSSSGSGNEQFF TRBD2 few TRBJ2-1 TRBV5-1
TGTGCCAGCAGTTCCACAGGGGTTTACGGCACTGAAGCTTTCTTT CASSSTGVYGTEAFF TRBD1 . TRBJ1-1 TRBV12-3/TRBV12-4
TGTGCTAGTGGCCGGGATCCGGAGAACACTGAAGCTTTCTTT CASGRDPENTEAFF . few TRBJ1-1 TRBV12-5
TGTGCCAGCAGCTTTAGCGGGGACACCGGGGAGCTGTTTTTT CASSFSGDTGELFF TRBD2 many TRBJ2-2 TRBV7-2
TGCAGCGTTTCAGTGGGGGGACTAGCGGGGGCGACAGATACGCAGTATTTT CSVSVGGLAGATDTQYF TRBD2 . TRBJ2-3 TRBV29-1
TGCGCCAGCAGCCAAGAACCCCACCGGACAGGGTTCTATGGCTACACCTTC CASSQEPHRTGFYGYTF TRBD1 . TRBJ1-2 TRBV4-1
TGTGCCAGCAGCTTAGCTTTCGGGACAGAGCAGTTCTTC CASSLAFGTEQFF . . TRBJ2-1 TRBV7-2
TGTGCCGGCGACAGGGGCACCGGGGAGCTGTTTTTT CAGDRGTGELFF TRBD1 few TRBJ2-2 TRBV25-1
TGTGCCAGCCGGAGGACAGCTAGTGAGCAGTTCTTC CASRRTASEQFF . . TRBJ2-1 TRBV6-2/TRBV6-3
TGTGCCAGCAGGACCCCGGGGGGGTTGGTGGATACGCAGTATTTT CASRTPGGLVDTQYF TRBD2 . TRBJ2-3 TRBV12-3/TRBV12-4
TGTGCCAGCTCACCCCGGGCTAGCGGGGGGTCTAGCACAGATACGCAGTATTTT CASSPRASGGSSTDTQYF TRBD2 few TRBJ2-3 TRBV18
TGTGCCACCAGTGACAGAGGGACCGGGGAGCTGTTTTTT CATSDRGTGELFF . few TRBJ2-2 TRBV24-1
TGTGCCGCGACGAGAGGGGGACTCTACGAGCAGTACTTC CAATRGGLYEQYF . once TRBJ2-7 TRBV6-2/TRBV6-3
TGTGCCAGCAGCTCAGCGGGGGGGCAAGCCTACGAGCAGTACTTC CASSSAGGQAYEQYF TRBD2 few TRBJ2-7 TRBV7-9
TGTGCCAGCAACCTCCAGAACACTGAAGCTTTCTTT CASNLQNTEAFF . many TRBJ1-1 TRBV7-9
TGTGCCAGCAGTTTACCGGGGGCGGCAGATACGCAGTATTTT CASSLPGAADTQYF . few TRBJ2-3 TRBV28
TGTGCCAGCAGCCAAGAGGATCCCGGGGCCGACGAAGAGACCCAGTACTTC CASSQEDPGADEETQYF . few TRBJ2-5 TRBV4-2
TGTGCCTCAAGTAGCGGGGGGCCCGGAGATACGCAGTATTTT CASSSGGPGDTQYF TRBD2 . TRBJ2-3 TRBV10-3
TGTGCCAGCAGCGTGACTAGAGCCACTGATACGCAGTATTTT CASSVTRATDTQYF . few TRBJ2-3 TRBV9
TGTGCCAGCAGTTACTTTTCAGGGTTCACCGCCGGGGAGCTGTTTTTT CASSYFSGFTAGELFF . . TRBJ2-2 TRBV6-2/TRBV6-3
TGTGCCATCAGTGATGGGACTAGCGGCACAGATACGCAGTATTTT CAISDGTSGTDTQYF TRBD2 few TRBJ2-3 TRBV10-3
TGTGCCAGCAAACAGGGGGCCACTAGCACAGATACGCAGTATTTT CASKQGATSTDTQYF TRBD1 few TRBJ2-3 TRBV9
TGTGCCAGCAGTTTTTGGGGGGCGGGAGGTACGCAGTATTTT CASSFWGAGGTQYF TRBD2 few TRBJ2-3 TRBV28
TGTGCCAGCAGCGCCCCGTGGGGTGATGGGGCCAACGTCCTGACTTTC CASSAPWGDGANVLTF . . TRBJ2-6 TRBV13
TGTGCCATCAGTGATGACGGGACACAGCCCCAGCATTTT CAISDDGTQPQHF . . TRBJ1-5 TRBV10-3
TGCGCCAGCAGCCAAGATCATGGTATGGGGGGGTTCGTTGATGAGCAGTTCTTC CASSQDHGMGGFVDEQFF TRBD2 few TRBJ2-1 TRBV4-3
TGTGCCAGCAGCTTTGAGTGGGGGACTCAAGAGACCCAGTACTTC CASSFEWGTQETQYF . . TRBJ2-5 TRBV5-6
TGTGCCATCAGTGGACAGTCCCTTAGCTCCTACAATGAGCAGTTCTTC CAISGQSLSSYNEQFF . few TRBJ2-1 TRBV10-3
TGCGCCAGCAGCTTGATCAGTTTAGGACCCGGGGAGCTGTTTTTT CASSLISLGPGELFF . . TRBJ2-2 TRBV5-1
TGCGCCAGCAGCCAAGGGATGAGCGGGGTGGGAAGAGAGACCCAGTACTTC CASSQGMSGVGRETQYF TRBD2 few TRBJ2-5 TRBV4-1
TGCGCCAGCAGGGGGGGAGACAATCAGCCCCAGCATTTT CASRGGDNQPQHF . few TRBJ1-5 TRBV5-1
TGCGCCAGCAGCCAAGAGTCGCGTGAAGCTTTCTTT CASSQESREAFF . . TRBJ1-1 TRBV4-1
TGCAGTGCTAGAGCCCCCCGGGGCAGGGGGAACACTGAAGCTTTCTTT CSARAPRGRGNTEAFF . . TRBJ1-1 TRBV20-1
TGTGCCAGCAGTTACGGACCCCAGGGGGGACGTGCTTTCTTT CASSYGPQGGRAFF TRBD1 . TRBJ1-1 TRBV6-5
TGCGCCAGCAGCTTTGGACTAGCAGCTTACAATGAGCAGTTCTTC CASSFGLAAYNEQFF TRBD2 . TRBJ2-1 TRBV4-3
TGCAGTGCCCTGAGCTATTCCCTTTCCACTGAAGCTTTCTTT CSALSYSLSTEAFF . . TRBJ1-1 TRBV20-1
TGTGCCAGCGGACTAGCGGGGGGGGCCAATGAGCAGTTCTTC CASGLAGGANEQFF TRBD2 . TRBJ2-1 TRBV7-2
TGCGCCAGCAGCCCACAGGGGCCAGCAGATACGCAGTATTTT CASSPQGPADTQYF TRBD1 . TRBJ2-3 TRBV4-3
TGTGCTAGCAGCTTGAGCGGGGGTCCCGGGGAGCTGTTTTTT CASSLSGGPGELFF TRBD2 . TRBJ2-2 TRBV7-7
TGCGCCAGCAGACTGGCCATCGATGAGCAGTTCTTC CASRLAIDEQFF . few TRBJ2-1 TRBV5-1
TGTGCCAGCAGTTACCTCCGACAGGGGGCCTCCTACAATGAGCAGTTCTTC CASSYLRQGASYNEQFF TRBD1 many TRBJ2-1 TRBV6-2/TRBV6-3
TGTGCCAGCAGCTTCCGAGGCAGGGGGCCTGGCTACACCTTC CASSFRGRGPGYTF TRBD1 . TRBJ1-2 TRBV7-9
TGTGCCAGCACCCGATCTAGCGGGGGAAAGACCCAGTACTTC CASTRSSGGKTQYF TRBD2 . TRBJ2-5 TRBV3-1
TGTGCCAGCAGCAAAGTAGCGGGGAGCAATCAGCCCCAGCATTTT CASSKVAGSNQPQHF . few TRBJ1-5 TRBV21-1
TGTGCCACCAAAAGGGACAGGGGAAATCAGCCCCAGCATTTT CATKRDRGNQPQHF TRBD1 few TRBJ1-5 TRBV15
TGTGCCAGCAGCGTATCCTGGGGGAACACAGATACGCAGTATTTT CASSVSWGNTDTQYF . many TRBJ2-3 TRBV9
TGCGCCAGCAGCCAAATCACTGAAGCTTTCTTT CASSQITEAFF . many TRBJ1-1 TRBV4-1
TGCAGTGCCAGACAGGGGGCGTATCAGCCCCAGCATTTT CSARQGAYQPQHF TRBD1 many TRBJ1-5 TRBV20-1